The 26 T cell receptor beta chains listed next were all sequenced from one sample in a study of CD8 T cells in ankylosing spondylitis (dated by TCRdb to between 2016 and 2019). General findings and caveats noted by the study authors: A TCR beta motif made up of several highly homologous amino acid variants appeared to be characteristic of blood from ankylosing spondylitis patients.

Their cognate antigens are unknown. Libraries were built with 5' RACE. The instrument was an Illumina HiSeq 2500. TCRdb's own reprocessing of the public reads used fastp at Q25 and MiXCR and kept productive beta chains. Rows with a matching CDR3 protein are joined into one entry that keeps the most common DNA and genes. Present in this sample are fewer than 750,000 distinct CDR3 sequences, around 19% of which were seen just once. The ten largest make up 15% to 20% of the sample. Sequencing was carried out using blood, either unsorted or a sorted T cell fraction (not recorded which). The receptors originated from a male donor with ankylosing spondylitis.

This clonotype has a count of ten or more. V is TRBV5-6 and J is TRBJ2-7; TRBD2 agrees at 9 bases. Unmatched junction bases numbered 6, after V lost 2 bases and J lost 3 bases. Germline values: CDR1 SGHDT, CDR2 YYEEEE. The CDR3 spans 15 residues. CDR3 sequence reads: CASSFSLAGIYEQYF. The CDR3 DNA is TGTGCCAGCAGCTTTTCCCTAGCGGGAATCTACGAGCAGTACTTC.

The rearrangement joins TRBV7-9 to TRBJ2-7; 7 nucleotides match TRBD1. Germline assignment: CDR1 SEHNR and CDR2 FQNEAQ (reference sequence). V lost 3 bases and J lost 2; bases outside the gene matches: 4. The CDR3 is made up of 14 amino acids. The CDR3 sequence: CASSFGDSPYEQYF. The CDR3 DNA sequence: TGTGCCAGCAGCTTCGGGGACAGTCCCTACGAGCAGTACTTC. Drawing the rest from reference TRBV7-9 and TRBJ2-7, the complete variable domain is DTGVSQNPRHKITKRGQNVTFRCDPISEHNRLYWYRQTLGQGPEFLTYFQNEAQLEKSRLLSDRFSAERPKGSFSTLEIQRTEQGDSAMYLCASSFGDSPYEQYFGPGTRLTVT.

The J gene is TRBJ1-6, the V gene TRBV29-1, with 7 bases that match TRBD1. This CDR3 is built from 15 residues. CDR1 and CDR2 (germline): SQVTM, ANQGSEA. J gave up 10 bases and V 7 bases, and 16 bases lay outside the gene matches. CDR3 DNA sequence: TGCAGCGCTGGCCCGGAACAGGGGATACGGTCACCCCTCCACTTT. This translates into CSAGPEQGIRSPLHF.

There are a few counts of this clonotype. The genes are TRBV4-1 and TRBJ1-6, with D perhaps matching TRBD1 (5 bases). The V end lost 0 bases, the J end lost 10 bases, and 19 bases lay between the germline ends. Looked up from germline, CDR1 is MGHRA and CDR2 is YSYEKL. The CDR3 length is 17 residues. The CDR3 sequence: CASSQDLWAGSRSPLHF. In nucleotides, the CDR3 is TGCGCCAGCAGCCAAGATCTCTGGGCAGGGAGTAGGTCACCCCTCCACTTT.

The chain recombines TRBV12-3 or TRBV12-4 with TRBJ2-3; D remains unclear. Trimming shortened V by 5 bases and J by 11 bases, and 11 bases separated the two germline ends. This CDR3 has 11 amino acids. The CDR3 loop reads CASSPLLEQYF. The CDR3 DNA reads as TGTGCCAGCAGTCCTCTTTTGGAGCAGTATTTT.

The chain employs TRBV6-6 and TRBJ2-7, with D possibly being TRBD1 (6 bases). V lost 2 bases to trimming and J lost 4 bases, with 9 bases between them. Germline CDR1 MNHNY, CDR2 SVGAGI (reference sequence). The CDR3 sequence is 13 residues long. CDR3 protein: CASSYPQGYEQYF. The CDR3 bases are TGTGCCAGCAGTTACCCACAGGGATACGAGCAGTACTTC.

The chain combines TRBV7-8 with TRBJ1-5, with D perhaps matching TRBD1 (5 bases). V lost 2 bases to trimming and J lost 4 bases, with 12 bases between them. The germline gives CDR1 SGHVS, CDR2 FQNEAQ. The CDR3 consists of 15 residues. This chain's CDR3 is CASSLLPGLNQPQHF. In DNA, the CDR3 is TGTGCCAGCAGCTTACTGCCAGGGTTAAATCAGCCCCAGCATTTT.

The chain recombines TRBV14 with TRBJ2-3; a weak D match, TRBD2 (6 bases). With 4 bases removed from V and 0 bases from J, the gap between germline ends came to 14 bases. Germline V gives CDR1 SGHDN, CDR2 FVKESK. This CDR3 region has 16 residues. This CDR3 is CASSPIGGFSTDTQYF. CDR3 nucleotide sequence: TGTGCCAGCAGCCCGATAGGAGGGTTTAGCACAGATACGCAGTATTTT. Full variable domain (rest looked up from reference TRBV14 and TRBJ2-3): EAGVTQFPSHSVIEKGQTVTLRCDPISGHDNLYWYRRVMGKEIKFLLHFVKESKQDESGMPNNRFLAERTGGTYSTLKVQPAELEDSGVYFCASSPIGGFSTDTQYFGPGTRLTVL.

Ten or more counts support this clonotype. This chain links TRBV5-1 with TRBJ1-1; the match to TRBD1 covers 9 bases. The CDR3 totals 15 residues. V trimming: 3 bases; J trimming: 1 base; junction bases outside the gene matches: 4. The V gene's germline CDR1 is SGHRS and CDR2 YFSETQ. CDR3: CASSWGQGRNTEAFF. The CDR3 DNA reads TGCGCCAGCAGCTGGGGACAGGGCAGGAACACTGAAGCTTTCTTT.

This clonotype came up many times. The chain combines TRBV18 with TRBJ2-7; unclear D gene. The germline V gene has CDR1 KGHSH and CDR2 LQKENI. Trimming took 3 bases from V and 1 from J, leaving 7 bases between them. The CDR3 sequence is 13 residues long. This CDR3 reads CASSPGLSYEQYF. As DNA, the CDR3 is TGTGCCAGCTCACCCGGTCTTTCCTACGAGCAGTACTTC.

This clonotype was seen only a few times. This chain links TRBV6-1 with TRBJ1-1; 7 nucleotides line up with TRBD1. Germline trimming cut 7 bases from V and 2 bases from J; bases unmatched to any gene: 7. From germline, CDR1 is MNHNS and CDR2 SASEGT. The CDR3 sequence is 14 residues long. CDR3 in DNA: TGTGCCAGCACGGACAGGAGAATAAACACTGAAGCTTTCTTT. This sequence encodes CASTDRRINTEAFF.

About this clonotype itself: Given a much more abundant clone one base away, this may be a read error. The CDR3 is CSARDRVDEKLFF. Here the CDR3 DNA reads TGCAGTGCTAGAGACCGGGTGGATGAAAAACTGTTTTTT. The V and J genes are TRBV20-1 and TRBJ1-4; D is undetermined. Germline V gene sequence: CDR1 DFQATT, CDR2 SNEGSKA (reference sequence). The ends were cut back, 0 bases at V and 6 bases at J, with 8 bases in the middle. This CDR3 contains 13 residues.

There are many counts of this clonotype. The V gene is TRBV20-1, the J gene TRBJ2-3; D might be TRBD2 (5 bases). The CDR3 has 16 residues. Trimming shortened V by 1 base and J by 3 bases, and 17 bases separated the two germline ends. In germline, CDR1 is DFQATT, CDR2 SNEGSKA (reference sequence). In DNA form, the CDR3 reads TGCAGTGCTAGAGTAGAGGGAAAGGGATTGACAGATACGCAGTATTTT. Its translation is CSARVEGKGLTDTQYF.

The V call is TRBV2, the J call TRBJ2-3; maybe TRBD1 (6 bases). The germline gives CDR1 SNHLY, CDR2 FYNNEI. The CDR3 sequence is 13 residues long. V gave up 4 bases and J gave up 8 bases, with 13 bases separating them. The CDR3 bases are TGTGCCAGCAGTGTTGGGGGCCGGGGTACGCAGTATTTT. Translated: CASSVGGRGTQYF. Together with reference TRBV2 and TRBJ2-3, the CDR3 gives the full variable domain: EPEVTQTPSHQVTQMGQEVILRCVPISNHLYFYWYRQILGQKVEFLVSFYNNEISEKSEIFDDQFSVERPDGSNFTLKIRSTKLEDSAMYFCASSVGGRGTQYFGPGTRLTVL.

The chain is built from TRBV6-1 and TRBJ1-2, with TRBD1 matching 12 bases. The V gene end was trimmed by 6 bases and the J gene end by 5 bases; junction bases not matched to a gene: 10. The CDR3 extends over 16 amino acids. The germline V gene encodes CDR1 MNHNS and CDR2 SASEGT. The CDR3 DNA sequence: TGTGCCAGCAGCCCAGGGGGACAGGGGGCTTTTTATGGCTACACCTTC. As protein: CASSPGGQGAFYGYTF.

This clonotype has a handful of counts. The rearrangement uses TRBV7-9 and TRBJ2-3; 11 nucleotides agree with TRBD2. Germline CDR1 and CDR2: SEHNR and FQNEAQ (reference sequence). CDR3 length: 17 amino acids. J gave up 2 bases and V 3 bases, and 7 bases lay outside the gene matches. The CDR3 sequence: CASSFPTSGAYTDTQYF. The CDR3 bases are TGTGCCAGCAGCTTCCCGACTAGCGGGGCCTACACAGATACGCAGTATTTT.

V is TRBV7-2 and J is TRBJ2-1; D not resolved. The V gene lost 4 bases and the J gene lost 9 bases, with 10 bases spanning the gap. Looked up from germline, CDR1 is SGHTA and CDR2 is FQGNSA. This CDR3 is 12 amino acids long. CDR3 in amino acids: CASSSDHPEQFF. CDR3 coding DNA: TGTGCCAGCAGCTCCGATCACCCTGAGCAGTTCTTC.

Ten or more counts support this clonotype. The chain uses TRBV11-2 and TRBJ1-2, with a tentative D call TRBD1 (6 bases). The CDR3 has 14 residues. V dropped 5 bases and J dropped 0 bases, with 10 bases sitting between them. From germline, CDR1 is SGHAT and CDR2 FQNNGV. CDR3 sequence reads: CASSSRTANYGYTF. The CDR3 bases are TGTGCCAGCAGCAGCAGGACAGCTAACTATGGCTACACCTTC.

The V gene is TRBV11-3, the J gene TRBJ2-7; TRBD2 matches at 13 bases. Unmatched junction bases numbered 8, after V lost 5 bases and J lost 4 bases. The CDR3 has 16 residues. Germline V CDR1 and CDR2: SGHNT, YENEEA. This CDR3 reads CASSPHGTSGMYEQYF. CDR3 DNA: TGTGCCAGCAGCCCCCACGGGACTAGCGGGATGTACGAGCAGTACTTC.

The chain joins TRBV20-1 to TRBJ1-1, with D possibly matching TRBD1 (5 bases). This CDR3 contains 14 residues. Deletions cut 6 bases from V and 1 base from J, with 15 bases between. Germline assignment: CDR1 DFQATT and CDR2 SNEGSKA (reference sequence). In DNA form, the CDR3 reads TGCAGTGCGGGGGTAGGACCGCAGAACACTGAAGCTTTCTTT. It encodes CSAGVGPQNTEAFF.

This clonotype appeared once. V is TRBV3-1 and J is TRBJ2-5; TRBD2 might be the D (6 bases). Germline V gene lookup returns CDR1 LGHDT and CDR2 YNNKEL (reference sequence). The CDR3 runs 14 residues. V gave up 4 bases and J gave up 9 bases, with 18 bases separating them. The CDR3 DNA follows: TGTGCCAGCAGCCCCACCTCGGAATCGGGGGCCCAGTACTTC. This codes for CASSPTSESGAQYF.

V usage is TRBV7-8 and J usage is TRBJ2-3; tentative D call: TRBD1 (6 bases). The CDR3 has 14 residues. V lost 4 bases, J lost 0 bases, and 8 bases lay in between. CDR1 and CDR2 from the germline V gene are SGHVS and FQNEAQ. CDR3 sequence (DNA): TGTGCCAGCAGCTATACAGGGAGCACAGATACGCAGTATTTT. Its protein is CASSYTGSTDTQYF.

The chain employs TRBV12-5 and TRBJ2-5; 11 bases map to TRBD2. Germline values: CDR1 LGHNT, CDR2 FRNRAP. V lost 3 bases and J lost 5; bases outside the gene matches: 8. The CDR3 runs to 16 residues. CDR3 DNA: TGTGCTAGTGGTTTAGGGACTAGCGGAGTCGGGGAGACCCAGTACTTC. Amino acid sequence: CASGLGTSGVGETQYF.

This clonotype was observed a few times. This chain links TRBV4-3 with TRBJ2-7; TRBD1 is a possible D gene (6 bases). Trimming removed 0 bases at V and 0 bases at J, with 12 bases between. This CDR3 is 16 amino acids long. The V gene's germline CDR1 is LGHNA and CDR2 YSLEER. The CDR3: CASSQDRGTSSYEQYF. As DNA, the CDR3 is TGCGCCAGCAGCCAAGACAGGGGAACCAGCTCCTACGAGCAGTACTTC.

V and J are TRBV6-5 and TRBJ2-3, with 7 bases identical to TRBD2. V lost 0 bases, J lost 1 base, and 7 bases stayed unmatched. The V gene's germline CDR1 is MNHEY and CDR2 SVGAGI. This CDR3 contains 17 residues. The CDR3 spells CASSYSEWGGRTDTQYF. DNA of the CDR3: TGTGCCAGCAGTTACTCGGAGTGGGGGGGACGCACAGATACGCAGTATTTT.

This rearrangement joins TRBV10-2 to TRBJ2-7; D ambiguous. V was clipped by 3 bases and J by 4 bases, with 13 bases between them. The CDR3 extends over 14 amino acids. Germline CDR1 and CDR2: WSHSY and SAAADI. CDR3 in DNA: TGCGCCAGCAGTGACAGTGTGCTAGTGTACGAGCAGTACTTC. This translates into CASSDSVLVYEQYF.